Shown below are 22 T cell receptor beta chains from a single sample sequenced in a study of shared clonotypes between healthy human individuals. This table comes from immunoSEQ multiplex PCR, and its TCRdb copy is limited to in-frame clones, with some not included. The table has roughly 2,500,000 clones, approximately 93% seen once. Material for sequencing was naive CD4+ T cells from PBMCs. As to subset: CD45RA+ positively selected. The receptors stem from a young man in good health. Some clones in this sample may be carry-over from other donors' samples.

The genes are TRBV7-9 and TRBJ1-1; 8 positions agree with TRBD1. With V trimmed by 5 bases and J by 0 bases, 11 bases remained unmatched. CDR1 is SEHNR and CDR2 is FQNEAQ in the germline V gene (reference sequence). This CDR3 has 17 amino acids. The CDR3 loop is CASSPLSRGRLNTEAFF. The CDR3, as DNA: TGTGCCAGCAGCCCCCTTAGCAGGGGGCGCTTGAACACTGAAGCTTTCTTT. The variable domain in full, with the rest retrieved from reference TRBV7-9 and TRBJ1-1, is DTGVSQNPRHKITKRGQNVTFRCDPISEHNRLYWYRQTLGQGPEFLTYFQNEAQLEKSRLLSDRFSAERPKGSFSTLEIQRTEQGDSAMYLCASSPLSRGRLNTEAFFGQGTRLTVV.

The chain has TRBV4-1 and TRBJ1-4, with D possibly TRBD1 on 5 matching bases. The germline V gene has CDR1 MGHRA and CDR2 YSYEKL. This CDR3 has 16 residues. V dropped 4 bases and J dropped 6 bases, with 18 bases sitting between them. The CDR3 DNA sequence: TGCGCCAGCAGCCTCACGCGCGGGGGAGATTATGAAAAACTGTTTTTT. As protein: CASSLTRGGDYEKLFF.

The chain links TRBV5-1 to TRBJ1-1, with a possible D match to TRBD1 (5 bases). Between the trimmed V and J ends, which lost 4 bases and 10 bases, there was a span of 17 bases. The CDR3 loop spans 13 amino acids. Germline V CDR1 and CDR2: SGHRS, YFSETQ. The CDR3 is CASSLLVQGGAFF. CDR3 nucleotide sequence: TGCGCCAGCAGCCTCTTGGTCCAGGGCGGAGCTTTCTTT.

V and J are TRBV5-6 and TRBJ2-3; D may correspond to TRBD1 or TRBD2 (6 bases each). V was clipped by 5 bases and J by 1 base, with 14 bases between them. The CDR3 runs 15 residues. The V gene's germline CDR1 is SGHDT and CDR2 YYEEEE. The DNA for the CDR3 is TGTGCCAGCAGTTTCTTGGGGGGCCGCACAGATACGCAGTATTTT. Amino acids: CASSFLGGRTDTQYF.

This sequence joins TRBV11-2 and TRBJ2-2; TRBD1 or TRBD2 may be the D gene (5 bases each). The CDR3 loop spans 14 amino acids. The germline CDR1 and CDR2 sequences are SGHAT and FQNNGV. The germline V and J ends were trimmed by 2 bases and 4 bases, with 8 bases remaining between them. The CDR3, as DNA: TGTGCCAGCAGCTTACGGGGCGGCACCGGGGAGCTGTTTTTT. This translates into CASSLRGGTGELFF. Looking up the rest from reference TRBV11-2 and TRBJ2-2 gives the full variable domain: EAGVAQSPRYKIIEKRQSVAFWCNPISGHATLYWYQQILGQGPKLLIQFQNNGVVDDSQLPKDRFSAERLKGVDSTLKIQPAKLEDSAVYLCASSLRGGTGELFFGEGSRLTVL.

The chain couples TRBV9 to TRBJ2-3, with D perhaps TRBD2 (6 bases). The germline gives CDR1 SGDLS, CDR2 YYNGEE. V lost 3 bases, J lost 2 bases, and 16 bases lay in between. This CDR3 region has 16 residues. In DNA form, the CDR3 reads TGTGCCAGCAGCGGTCCATCGGCGGGGCCCACAGATACGCAGTATTTT. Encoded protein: CASSGPSAGPTDTQYF.

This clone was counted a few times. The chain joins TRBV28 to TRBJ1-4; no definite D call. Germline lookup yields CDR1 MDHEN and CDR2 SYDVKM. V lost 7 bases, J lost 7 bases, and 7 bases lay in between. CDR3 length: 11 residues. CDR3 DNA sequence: TGTGCCAGCATGATTCGTGAAAAACTGTTTTTT. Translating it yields CASMIREKLFF.

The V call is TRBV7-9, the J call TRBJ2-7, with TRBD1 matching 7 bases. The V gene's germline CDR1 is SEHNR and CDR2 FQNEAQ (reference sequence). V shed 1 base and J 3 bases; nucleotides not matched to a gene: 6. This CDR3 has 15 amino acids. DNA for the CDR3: TGTGCCAGCAGCTTAGGGGGACAGAGACTCTACGAGCAGTACTTC. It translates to CASSLGGQRLYEQYF.

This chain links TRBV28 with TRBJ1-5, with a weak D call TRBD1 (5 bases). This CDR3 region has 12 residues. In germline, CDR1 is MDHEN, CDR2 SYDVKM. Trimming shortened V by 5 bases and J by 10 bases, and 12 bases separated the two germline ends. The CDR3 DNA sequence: TGTGCCAGCAGTCCGTTGGGGGAACCCCAGCATTTT. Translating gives CASSPLGEPQHF. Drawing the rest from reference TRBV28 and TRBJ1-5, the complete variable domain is DVKVTQSSRYLVKRTGEKVFLECVQDMDHENMFWYRQDPGLGLRLIYFSYDVKMKEKGDIPEGYSVSREKKERFSLILESASTNQTSMYLCASSPLGEPQHFGDGTRLSIL.

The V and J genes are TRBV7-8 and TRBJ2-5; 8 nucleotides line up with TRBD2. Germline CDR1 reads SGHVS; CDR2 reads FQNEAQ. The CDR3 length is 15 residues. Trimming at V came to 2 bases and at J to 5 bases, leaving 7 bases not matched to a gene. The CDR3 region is CASSLPRTSRETQYF. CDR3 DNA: TGTGCCAGCAGCTTACCCCGGACTAGCAGGGAGACCCAGTACTTC.

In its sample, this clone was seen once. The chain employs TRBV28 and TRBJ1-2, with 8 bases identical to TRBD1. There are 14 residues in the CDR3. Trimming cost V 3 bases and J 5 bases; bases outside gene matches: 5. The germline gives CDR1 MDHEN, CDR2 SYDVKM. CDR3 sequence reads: CASSLAGGIYGYTF. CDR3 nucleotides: TGTGCCAGCAGTTTGGCAGGGGGCATTTATGGCTACACCTTC.

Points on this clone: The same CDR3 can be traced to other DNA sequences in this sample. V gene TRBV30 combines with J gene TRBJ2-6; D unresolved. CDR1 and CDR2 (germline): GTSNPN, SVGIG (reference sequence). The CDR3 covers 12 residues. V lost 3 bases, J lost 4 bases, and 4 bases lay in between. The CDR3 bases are TGTGCCTGGAGCTCCGGGGCCAACGTCCTGACTTTC. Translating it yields CAWSSGANVLTF.

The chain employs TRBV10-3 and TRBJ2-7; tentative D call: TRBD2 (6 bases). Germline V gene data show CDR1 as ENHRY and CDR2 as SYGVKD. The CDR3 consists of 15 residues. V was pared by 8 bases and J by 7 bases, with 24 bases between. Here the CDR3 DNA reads TGTGCCATCGGAAACGGGACTTACAGCGGTTGGGAGCAGTACTTC. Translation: CAIGNGTYSGWEQYF.

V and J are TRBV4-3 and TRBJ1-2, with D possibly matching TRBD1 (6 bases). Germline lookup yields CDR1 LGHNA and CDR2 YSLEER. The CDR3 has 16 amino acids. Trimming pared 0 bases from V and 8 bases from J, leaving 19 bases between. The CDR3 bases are TGCGCCAGCAGCCAAGAGATCGCGGGCAGGGGTGAGGGCTACACCTTC. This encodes CASSQEIAGRGEGYTF.

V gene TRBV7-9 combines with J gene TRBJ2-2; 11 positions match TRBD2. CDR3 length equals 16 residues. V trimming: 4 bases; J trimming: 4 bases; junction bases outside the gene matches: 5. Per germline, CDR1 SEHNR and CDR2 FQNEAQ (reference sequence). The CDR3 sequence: CASSSRLAGITGELFF. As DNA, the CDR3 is TGTGCCAGCAGCTCGCGACTAGCGGGAATCACCGGGGAGCTGTTTTTT.

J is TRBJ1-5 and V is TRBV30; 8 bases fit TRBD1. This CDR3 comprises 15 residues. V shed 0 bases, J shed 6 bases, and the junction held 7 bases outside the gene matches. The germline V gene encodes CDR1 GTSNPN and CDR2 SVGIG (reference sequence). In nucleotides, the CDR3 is TGTGCCTGGAGTGTTACAACAGGGGGAATTCAGCCCCAGCATTTT. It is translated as CAWSVTTGGIQPQHF.

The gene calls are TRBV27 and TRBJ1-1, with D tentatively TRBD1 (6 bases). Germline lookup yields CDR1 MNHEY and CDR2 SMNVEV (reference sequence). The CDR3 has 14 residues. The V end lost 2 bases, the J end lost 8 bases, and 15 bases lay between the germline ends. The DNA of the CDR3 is TGTGCCAGCAGTTTAATACGAGGACAGAGGGAAGCTTTCTTT. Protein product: CASSLIRGQREAFF.

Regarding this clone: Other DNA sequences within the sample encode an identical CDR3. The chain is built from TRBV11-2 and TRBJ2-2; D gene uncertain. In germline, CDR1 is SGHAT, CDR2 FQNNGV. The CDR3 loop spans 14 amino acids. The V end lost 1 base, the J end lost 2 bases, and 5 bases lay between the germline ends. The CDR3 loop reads CASSLGGNTGELFF. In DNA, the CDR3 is TGTGCCAGCAGCTTAGGCGGAAACACCGGGGAGCTGTTTTTT. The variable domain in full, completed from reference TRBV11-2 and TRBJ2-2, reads EAGVAQSPRYKIIEKRQSVAFWCNPISGHATLYWYQQILGQGPKLLIQFQNNGVVDDSQLPKDRFSAERLKGVDSTLKIQPAKLEDSAVYLCASSLGGNTGELFFGEGSRLTVL.

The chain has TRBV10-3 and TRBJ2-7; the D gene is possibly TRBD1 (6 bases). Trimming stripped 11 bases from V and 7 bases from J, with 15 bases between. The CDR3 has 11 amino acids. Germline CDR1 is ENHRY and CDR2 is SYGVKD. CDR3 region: CAAGAQGEQYF. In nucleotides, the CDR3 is TGTGCCGCCGGGGCCCAGGGGGAGCAGTACTTC.

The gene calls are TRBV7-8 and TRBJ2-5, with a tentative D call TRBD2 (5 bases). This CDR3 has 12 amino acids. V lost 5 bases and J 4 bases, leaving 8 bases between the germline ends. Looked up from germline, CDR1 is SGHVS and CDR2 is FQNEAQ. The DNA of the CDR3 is TGTGCCAGCAGCGGCGGGTCAGAGACCCAGTACTTC. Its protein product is CASSGGSETQYF.

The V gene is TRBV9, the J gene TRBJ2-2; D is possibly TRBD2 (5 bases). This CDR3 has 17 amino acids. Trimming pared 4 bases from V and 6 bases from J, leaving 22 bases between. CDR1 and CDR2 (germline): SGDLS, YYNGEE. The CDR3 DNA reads TGTGCCAGCAGCACATCTACTAGGGTTGGGCTCCCCGGGGAGCTGTTTTTT. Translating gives CASSTSTRVGLPGELFF.

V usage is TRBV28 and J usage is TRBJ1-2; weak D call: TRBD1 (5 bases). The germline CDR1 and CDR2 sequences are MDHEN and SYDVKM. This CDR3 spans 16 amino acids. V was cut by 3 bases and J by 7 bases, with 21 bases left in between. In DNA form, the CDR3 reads TGTGCCAGCAGTTTCGCCCGACCCGGGGGTACTTTTGGCTACACCTTC. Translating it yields CASSFARPGGTFGYTF.